Listed here are 8 T cell receptor beta chains from one sample, sequenced in a study of blood T cell repertoires in COVID-19. Sequencing used immunoSEQ multiplex PCR; TCRdb keeps in-frame clones, though not all of them. The profile shows about 89,000 clones, 80% of them singletons. Sequencing was done on a sample of peripheral blood. All receptors derive from a woman older than 75 with acute or convalescent COVID-19.

The chain joins TRBV14 to TRBJ1-1, with D unresolved. CDR3 size: 14 residues. V was pared by 3 bases and J by 0 bases, with 8 bases between. Germline V CDR1 and CDR2: SGHDN, FVKESK. The CDR3 sequence is CASSQAGMNTEAFF. The CDR3 nucleotides are TGTGCCAGCAGCCAGGCCGGGATGAACACTGAAGCTTTCTTT. Together with reference TRBV14 and TRBJ1-1, the CDR3 gives the full variable domain: EAGVTQFPSHSVIEKGQTVTLRCDPISGHDNLYWYRRVMGKEIKFLLHFVKESKQDESGMPNNRFLAERTGGTYSTLKVQPAELEDSGVYFCASSQAGMNTEAFFGQGTRLTVV.

This clone was seen a few times. The V and J genes are TRBV27 and TRBJ1-1; perhaps TRBD1 as D (6 bases). The CDR3 is 15 residues long. The V end lost 6 bases, the J end lost 3 bases, and 17 bases lay between the germline ends. Germline-derived CDR1 and CDR2 are MNHEY and SMNVEV (reference sequence). The CDR3 nucleotides read TGTGCCAGCAGGCGGGGGAGAAGGGGGGACACTGAAGCTTTCTTT. This encodes CASRRGRRGDTEAFF.

The chain recombines TRBV19 with TRBJ2-1, with D tentatively TRBD1 (6 bases). This CDR3 has 15 residues. V lost 7 bases to trimming and J lost 3 bases, with 16 bases between them. Germline V gives CDR1 LNHDA, CDR2 SQIVND (reference sequence). CDR3 sequence reads: CASKAYRALYNEQFF. The CDR3 DNA sequence: TGTGCCAGTAAAGCCTACAGGGCCCTCTACAATGAGCAGTTCTTC.

The chain carries TRBV5-6 and TRBJ2-1; TRBD1 might be the D (5 bases). V was pared by 0 bases and J by 7 bases, with 17 bases between. Looked up from germline, CDR1 is SGHDT and CDR2 is YYEEEE. The length of the CDR3 is 16 residues. DNA of the CDR3: TGTGCCAGCAGCTTGGCCAGGATAGCAGGGCGAAATGAGCAGTTCTTC. Translating gives CASSLARIAGRNEQFF.

CDR3 DNA sequence: TGTGCCAGCAGCTTACAGGGGGCGCAAGTAAAACTGTTTTTT. Translation gives CASSLQGAQVKLFF. This chain joins TRBV7-9 and TRBJ1-4; 8 nucleotides agree with TRBD1. CDR3 length: 14 residues. With V trimmed by 2 bases and J by 10 bases, 6 bases remained unmatched. The germline CDR1 and CDR2 sequences are SEHNR and FQNEAQ (reference sequence).

This chain connects TRBV27 to TRBJ1-2, with TRBD1 matching over 7 bases. CDR3 size: 15 residues. The V and J ends lost 3 bases and 6 bases, in that order; junction bases with no gene match: 10. The germline gives CDR1 MNHEY, CDR2 SMNVEV (reference sequence). The CDR3 region is CASSLGTDRLNGYTF. The CDR3 DNA is TGTGCCAGCAGTTTGGGGACGGACAGGCTTAATGGCTACACCTTC.

Here the CDR3 reads CATSDLQGLAWFF. CDR3 sequence (DNA): TGTGCCACCAGTGATTTGCAGGGACTAGCATGGTTCTTC. The chain recombines TRBV24-1 with TRBJ2-1; 9 positions match TRBD2. This CDR3 is 13 amino acids long. In germline, CDR1 is KGHDR, CDR2 SFDVKD. V shed 0 bases, J shed 15 bases, and the junction held 5 bases outside the gene matches.

The rearrangement links TRBV5-6 to TRBJ2-7, with D maybe TRBD2 (6 bases). V was pared by 4 bases and J by 0 bases, with 8 bases between. In germline, CDR1 is SGHDT, CDR2 YYEEEE. The CDR3 runs to 13 residues. As DNA, the CDR3 is TGTGCCAGCAGCCTACTAGCCTCCTACGAGCAGTACTTC. It codes for CASSLLASYEQYF.